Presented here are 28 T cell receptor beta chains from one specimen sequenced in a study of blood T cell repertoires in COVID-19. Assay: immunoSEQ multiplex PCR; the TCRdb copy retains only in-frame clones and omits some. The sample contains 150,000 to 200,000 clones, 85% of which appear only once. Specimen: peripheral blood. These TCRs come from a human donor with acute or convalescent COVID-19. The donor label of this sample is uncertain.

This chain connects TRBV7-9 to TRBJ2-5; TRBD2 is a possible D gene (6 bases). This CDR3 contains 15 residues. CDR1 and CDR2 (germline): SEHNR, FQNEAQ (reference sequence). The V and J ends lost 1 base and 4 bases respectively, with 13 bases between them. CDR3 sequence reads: CASSLGGIAAETQYF. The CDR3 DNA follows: TGTGCCAGCAGCTTAGGGGGGATAGCGGCAGAGACCCAGTACTTC.

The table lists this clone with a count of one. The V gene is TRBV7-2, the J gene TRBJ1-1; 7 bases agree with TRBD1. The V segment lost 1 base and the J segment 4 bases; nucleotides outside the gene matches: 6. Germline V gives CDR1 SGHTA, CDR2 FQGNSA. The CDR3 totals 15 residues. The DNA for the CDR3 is TGTGCCAGCAGCTTAGATAGGGGGCTCCTCACTGAAGCTTTCTTT. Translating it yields CASSLDRGLLTEAFF.

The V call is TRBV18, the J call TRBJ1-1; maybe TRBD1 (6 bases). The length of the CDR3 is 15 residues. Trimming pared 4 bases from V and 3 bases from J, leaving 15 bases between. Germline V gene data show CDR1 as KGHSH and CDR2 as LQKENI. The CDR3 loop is CASSLQQGKDTEAFF. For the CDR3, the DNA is TGTGCCAGCTCACTTCAACAGGGAAAGGACACTGAAGCTTTCTTT.

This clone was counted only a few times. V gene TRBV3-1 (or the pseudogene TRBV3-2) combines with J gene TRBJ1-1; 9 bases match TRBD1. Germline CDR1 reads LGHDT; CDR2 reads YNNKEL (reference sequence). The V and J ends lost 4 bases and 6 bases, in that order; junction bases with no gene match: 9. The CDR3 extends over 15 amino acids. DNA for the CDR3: TGTGCCAGCAGCCGAAGTGGACAGGGGAGTTCTGAAGCTTTCTTT. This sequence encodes CASSRSGQGSSEAFF.

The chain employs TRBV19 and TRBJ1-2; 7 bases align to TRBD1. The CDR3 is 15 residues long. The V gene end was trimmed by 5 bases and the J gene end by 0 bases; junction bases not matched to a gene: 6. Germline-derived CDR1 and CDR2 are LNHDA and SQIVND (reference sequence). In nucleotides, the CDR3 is TGTGCCAGTAGTCGGGACAGTGCCGCTAACTATGGCTACACCTTC. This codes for CASSRDSAANYGYTF.

The CDR3 nucleotides are TGCGCCAGCAGCCCGAAAGGAACGGGGGGCTACACCTTC. It is translated as CASSPKGTGGYTF. The V call is TRBV5-1, the J call TRBJ1-2; the D is unclear. The germline CDR1 and CDR2 sequences are SGHRS and YFSETQ. This CDR3 has 13 amino acids. Between the trimmed V and J ends, which lost 4 bases and 8 bases, there was a span of 15 bases.

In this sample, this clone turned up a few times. The CDR3 reads CASSARDRVSPLHF. CDR3 coding DNA: TGTGCCAGCAGCGCCCGGGACAGGGTTTCACCCCTCCACTTT. The chain links TRBV9 to TRBJ1-6; 9 nucleotides align to TRBD1. Germline values: CDR1 SGDLS, CDR2 YYNGEE. The ends lost 3 bases at V and 9 bases at J; junction bases unmatched: 4. CDR3 size: 14 residues.

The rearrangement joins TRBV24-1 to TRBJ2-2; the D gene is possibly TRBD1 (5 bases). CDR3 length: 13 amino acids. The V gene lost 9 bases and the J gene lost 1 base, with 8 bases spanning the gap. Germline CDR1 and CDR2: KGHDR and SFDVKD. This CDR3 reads CATGQGNTGELFF. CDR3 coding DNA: TGTGCCACCGGCCAGGGGAACACCGGGGAGCTGTTTTTT.

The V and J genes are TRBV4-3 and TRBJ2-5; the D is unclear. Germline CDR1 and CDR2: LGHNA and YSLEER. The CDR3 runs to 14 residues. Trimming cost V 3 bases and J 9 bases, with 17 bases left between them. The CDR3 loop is CASSHVIQEMAQYF. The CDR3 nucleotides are TGCGCCAGCAGCCACGTAATCCAAGAGATGGCCCAGTACTTC.

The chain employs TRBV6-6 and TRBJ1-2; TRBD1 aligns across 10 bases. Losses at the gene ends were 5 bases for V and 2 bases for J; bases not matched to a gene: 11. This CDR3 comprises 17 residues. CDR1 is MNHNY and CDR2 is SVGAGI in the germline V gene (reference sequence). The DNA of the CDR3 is TGTGCCAGCAGTCCAATAGGGACAGGGGTTAAGAACTATGGCTACACCTTC. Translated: CASSPIGTGVKNYGYTF.

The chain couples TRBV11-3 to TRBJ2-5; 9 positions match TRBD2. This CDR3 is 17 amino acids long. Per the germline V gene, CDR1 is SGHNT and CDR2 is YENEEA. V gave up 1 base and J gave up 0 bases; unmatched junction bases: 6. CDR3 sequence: CASSLGLPSGDQETQYF. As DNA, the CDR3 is TGTGCCAGCAGCTTAGGTCTGCCTAGCGGGGACCAAGAGACCCAGTACTTC.

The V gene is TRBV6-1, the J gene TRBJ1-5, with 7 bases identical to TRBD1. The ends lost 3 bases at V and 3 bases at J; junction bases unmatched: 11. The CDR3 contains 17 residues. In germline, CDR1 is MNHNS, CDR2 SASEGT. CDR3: CASSEQGDRAINQPQHF. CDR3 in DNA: TGTGCCAGCAGTGAGCAAGGAGACAGGGCGATCAATCAGCCCCAGCATTTT.

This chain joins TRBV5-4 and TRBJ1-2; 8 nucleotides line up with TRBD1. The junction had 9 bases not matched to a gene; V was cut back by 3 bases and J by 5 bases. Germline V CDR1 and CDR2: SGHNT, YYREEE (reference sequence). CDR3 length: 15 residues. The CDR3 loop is CASSSGQVSGYGYTF. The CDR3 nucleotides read TGTGCCAGCAGCTCGGGACAGGTCTCGGGGTATGGCTACACCTTC.

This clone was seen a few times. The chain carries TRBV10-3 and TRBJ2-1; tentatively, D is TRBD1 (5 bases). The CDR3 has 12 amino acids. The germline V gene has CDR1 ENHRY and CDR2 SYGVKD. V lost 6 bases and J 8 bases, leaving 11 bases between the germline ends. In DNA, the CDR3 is TGTGCCATCAGGGACCAAGGGGATGAGCAGTTCTTC. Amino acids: CAIRDQGDEQFF.

CDR3: CASHLPGLDYNEQFF. CDR3 DNA: TGTGCCAGTCACCTACCGGGACTAGACTACAATGAGCAGTTCTTC. The chain links TRBV5-6 to TRBJ2-1; 8 bases fit TRBD2. J was trimmed by 3 bases and V by 8 bases; bases with no gene match: 10. CDR3 length: 15 residues. CDR1 is SGHDT and CDR2 is YYEEEE in the germline V gene. Using reference TRBV5-6 and TRBJ2-1 for the parts outside the CDR3, the full variable domain is DAGVTQSPTHLIKTRGQQVTLRCSPKSGHDTVSWYQQALGQGPQFIFQYYEEEERQRGNFPDRFSGHQFPNYSSELNVNALLLGDSALYLCASHLPGLDYNEQFFGPGTRLTVL.

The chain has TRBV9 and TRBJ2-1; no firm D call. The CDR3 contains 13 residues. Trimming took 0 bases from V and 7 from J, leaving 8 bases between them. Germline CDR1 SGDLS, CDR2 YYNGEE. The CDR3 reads CASSVAGSNEQFF. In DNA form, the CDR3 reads TGTGCCAGCAGCGTAGCGGGTTCGAATGAGCAGTTCTTC.

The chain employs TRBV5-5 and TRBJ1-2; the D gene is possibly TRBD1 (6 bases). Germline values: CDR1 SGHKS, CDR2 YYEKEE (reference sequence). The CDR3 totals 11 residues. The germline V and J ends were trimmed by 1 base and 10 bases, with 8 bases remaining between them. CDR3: CASSLNRDYTF. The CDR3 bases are TGTGCCAGCAGCTTGAACAGGGACTACACCTTC. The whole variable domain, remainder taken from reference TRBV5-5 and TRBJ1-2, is DAGVTQSPTHLIKTRGQQVTLRCSPISGHKSVSWYQQVLGQGPQFIFQYYEKEERGRGNFPDRFSARQFPNYSSELNVNALLLGDSALYLCASSLNRDYTFGSGTRLTVV.

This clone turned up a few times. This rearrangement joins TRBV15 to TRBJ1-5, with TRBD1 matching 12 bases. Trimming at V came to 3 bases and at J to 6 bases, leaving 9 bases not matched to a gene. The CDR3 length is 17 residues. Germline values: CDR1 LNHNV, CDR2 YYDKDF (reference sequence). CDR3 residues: CATSRGQGARGGQPQHF. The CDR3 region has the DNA TGTGCCACCAGCAGGGGACAGGGGGCGCGCGGCGGTCAGCCCCAGCATTTT. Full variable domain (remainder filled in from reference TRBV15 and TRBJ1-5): DAMVIQNPRYQVTQFGKPVTLSCSQTLNHNVMYWYQQKSSQAPKLLFHYYDKDFNNEADTPDNFQSRRPNTSFCFLDIRSPGLGDTAMYLCATSRGQGARGGQPQHFGDGTRLSIL.

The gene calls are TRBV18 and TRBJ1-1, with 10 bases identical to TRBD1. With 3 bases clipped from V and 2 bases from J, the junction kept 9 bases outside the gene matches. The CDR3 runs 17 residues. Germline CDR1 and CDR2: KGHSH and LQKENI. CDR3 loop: CASSPPGQGNRNTEAFF. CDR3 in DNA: TGTGCCAGCTCACCTCCGGGACAGGGGAATCGTAACACTGAAGCTTTCTTT. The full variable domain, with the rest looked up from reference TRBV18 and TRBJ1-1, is NAGVMQNPRHLVRRRGQEARLRCSPMKGHSHVYWYRQLPEEGLKFMVYLQKENIIDESGMPKERFSAEFPKEGPSILRIQQVVRGDSAAYFCASSPPGQGNRNTEAFFGQGTRLTVV.

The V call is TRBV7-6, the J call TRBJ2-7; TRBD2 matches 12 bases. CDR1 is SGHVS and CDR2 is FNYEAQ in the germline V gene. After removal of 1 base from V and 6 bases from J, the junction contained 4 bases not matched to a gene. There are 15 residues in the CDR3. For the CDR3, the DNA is TGTGCCAGCAGCTTAGGTGCTAGCGGGGGGGGCGAGCAGTACTTC. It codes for CASSLGASGGGEQYF.

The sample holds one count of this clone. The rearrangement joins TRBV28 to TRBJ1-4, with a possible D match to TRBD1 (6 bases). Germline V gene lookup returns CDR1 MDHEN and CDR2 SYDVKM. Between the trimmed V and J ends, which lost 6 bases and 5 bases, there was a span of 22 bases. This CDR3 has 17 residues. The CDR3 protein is CASREYTGRGANEKLFF. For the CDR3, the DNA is TGTGCCAGCAGGGAGTATACAGGGAGGGGCGCAAATGAAAAACTGTTTTTT.

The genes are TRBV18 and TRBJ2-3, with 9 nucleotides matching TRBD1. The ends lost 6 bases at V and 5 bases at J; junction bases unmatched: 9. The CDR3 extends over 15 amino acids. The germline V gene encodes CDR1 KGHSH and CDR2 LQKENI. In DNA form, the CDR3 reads TGTGCCAGCTCGGACAGGGGATCGGATGGAGATACGCAGTATTTT. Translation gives CASSDRGSDGDTQYF.

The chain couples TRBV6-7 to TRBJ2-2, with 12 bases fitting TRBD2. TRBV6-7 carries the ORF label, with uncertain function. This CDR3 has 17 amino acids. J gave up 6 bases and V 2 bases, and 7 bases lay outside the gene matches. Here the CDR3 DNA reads TGTGCCAGCAGTTACCCCTCTAGCGGGGGGGTGCCCGGGGAGCTGTTTTTT. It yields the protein CASSYPSSGGVPGELFF.

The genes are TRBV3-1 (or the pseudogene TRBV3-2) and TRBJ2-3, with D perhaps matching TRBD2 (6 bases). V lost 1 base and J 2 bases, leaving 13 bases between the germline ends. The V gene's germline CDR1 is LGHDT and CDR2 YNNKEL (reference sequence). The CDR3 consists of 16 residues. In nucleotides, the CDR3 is TGTGCCAGCAGCCAAGGGCGGGGCCTCATCACAGATACGCAGTATTTT. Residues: CASSQGRGLITDTQYF.

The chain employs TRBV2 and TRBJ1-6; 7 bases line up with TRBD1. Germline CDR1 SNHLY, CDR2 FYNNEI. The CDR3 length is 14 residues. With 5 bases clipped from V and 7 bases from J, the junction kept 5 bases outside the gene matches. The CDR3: CASSITGANSPLHF. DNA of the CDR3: TGTGCCAGCAGTATCACAGGGGCGAATTCACCCCTCCACTTT.

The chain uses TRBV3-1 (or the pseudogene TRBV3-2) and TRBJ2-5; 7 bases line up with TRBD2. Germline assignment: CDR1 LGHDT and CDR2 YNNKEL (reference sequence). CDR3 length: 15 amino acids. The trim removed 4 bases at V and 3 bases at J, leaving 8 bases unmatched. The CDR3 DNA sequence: TGTGCCAGCAGCCTCCGGGGGGTAAAGGAAGAGACCCAGTACTTC. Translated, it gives CASSLRGVKEETQYF.

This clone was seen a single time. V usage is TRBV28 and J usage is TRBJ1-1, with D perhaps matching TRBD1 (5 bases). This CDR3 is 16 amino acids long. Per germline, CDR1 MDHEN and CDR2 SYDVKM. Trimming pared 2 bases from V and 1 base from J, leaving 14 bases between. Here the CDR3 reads CASSLRAGPGNTEAFF. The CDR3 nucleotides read TGTGCCAGCAGTTTAAGGGCGGGGCCGGGGAACACTGAAGCTTTCTTT.

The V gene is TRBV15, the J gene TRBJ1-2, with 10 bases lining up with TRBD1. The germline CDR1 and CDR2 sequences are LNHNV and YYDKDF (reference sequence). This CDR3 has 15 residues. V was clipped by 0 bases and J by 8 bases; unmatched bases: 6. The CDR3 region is CATSRDRQGARGYTF. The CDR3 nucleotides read TGTGCCACCAGCAGAGATCGACAGGGGGCGCGGGGCTACACCTTC. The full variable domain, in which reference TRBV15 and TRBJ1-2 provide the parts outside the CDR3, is DAMVIQNPRYQVTQFGKPVTLSCSQTLNHNVMYWYQQKSSQAPKLLFHYYDKDFNNEADTPDNFQSRRPNTSFCFLDIRSPGLGDTAMYLCATSRDRQGARGYTFGSGTRLTVV.